A single sample gave rise to the 17 T cell receptor beta chains below, sequenced in a study of T cell changes during pregnancy in multiple sclerosis. TCRdb keeps only in-frame clones here, not all; method: immunoSEQ multiplex PCR. This table holds 50,000 to 70,000 clones, roughly 89% found once. Sequencing was performed on peripheral blood, taken in the second trimester of pregnancy. These receptor sequences come from a female donor with multiple sclerosis, enrolled in a pregnancy study.

This rearrangement joins TRBV18 to TRBJ2-3; TRBD2 is a possible D gene (5 bases). Germline CDR1 is KGHSH and CDR2 is LQKENI. Deletions cut 3 bases from V and 5 bases from J, with 6 bases between. CDR3 length equals 12 residues. This chain's CDR3 is CASSPGRDTQYF. CDR3 in DNA: TGTGCCAGCTCACCGGGGAGAGATACGCAGTATTTT.

About this clone itself: The sample carries other DNA sequences with the same CDR3. The chain couples TRBV19 to TRBJ2-5; D possibly corresponds to TRBD2 (5 bases). Trimming removed 5 bases from V and 5 bases from J, with 6 bases in between. Germline V CDR1 and CDR2: LNHDA, SQIVND (reference sequence). This CDR3 has 11 residues. The CDR3 region has the DNA TGTGCCAGTAGTCCGGGGGAGACCCAGTACTTC. This sequence encodes CASSPGETQYF.

The gene calls are TRBV7-2 and TRBJ2-3; no reliable D call. The germline V and J ends were trimmed by 3 bases and 0 bases, with 10 bases remaining between them. Germline V CDR1 and CDR2: SGHTA, FQGNSA. There are 15 residues in the CDR3. The CDR3 spells CASSFGGGSTDTQYF. In DNA form, the CDR3 reads TGTGCCAGCAGCTTCGGTGGCGGTAGCACAGATACGCAGTATTTT.

This clone was seen a single time. The rearrangement links TRBV27 to TRBJ2-4, with D hard to call. V lost 0 bases and J lost 5, with 5 bases in between. The CDR3 consists of 13 residues. Germline-derived CDR1 and CDR2 are MNHEY and SMNVEV (reference sequence). The CDR3 DNA is TGTGCCAGCAGTTTATCGCCGGAAAACATTCAGTACTTC. Protein product: CASSLSPENIQYF.

This chain connects TRBV11-2 to TRBJ1-4; no clear D gene. Trimming pared 8 bases from V and 8 bases from J, leaving 24 bases between. Per germline, CDR1 SGHAT and CDR2 FQNNGV. The CDR3 spans 16 residues. The CDR3 reads CASGRTRPYSREKLFF. The CDR3 DNA sequence: TGTGCCAGCGGTCGGACTCGTCCATATAGCCGGGAAAAACTGTTTTTT. The full variable domain, completed using reference TRBV11-2 and TRBJ1-4, is EAGVAQSPRYKIIEKRQSVAFWCNPISGHATLYWYQQILGQGPKLLIQFQNNGVVDDSQLPKDRFSAERLKGVDSTLKIQPAKLEDSAVYLCASGRTRPYSREKLFFGSGTQLSVL.

This rearrangement joins TRBV5-1 to TRBJ2-5; D not certain. Germline CDR1 reads SGHRS; CDR2 reads YFSETQ. CDR3 length: 13 amino acids. Between the trimmed V and J ends, which lost 0 bases and 3 bases, there was a span of 6 bases. The CDR3 sequence: CASSLVPEETQYF. In nucleotides, the CDR3 is TGCGCCAGCAGCTTGGTCCCAGAAGAGACCCAGTACTTC.

This clone was seen at least ten times. The genes are TRBV30 and TRBJ1-2, with 9 nucleotides matching TRBD1. There are 16 residues in the CDR3. Germline values: CDR1 GTSNPN, CDR2 SVGIG (reference sequence). The V segment lost 5 bases and the J segment 3 bases; nucleotides outside the gene matches: 13. DNA for the CDR3: TGTGCCTGGTACCGGGACAGGGCATTCGGTGACTATGGCTACACCTTC. This encodes CAWYRDRAFGDYGYTF.

This chain uses TRBV6-5 with TRBJ2-1, with 9 bases identical to TRBD1. Trimming took 0 bases from V and 8 from J; bases not matched to a gene: 5. The CDR3 length is 15 residues. Germline values: CDR1 MNHEY, CDR2 SVGAGI. The DNA of the CDR3 is TGTGCCAGCAGTTACTCGGGTCGGGACAGGGATGAGCAGTTCTTC. This gives the protein CASSYSGRDRDEQFF.

The J gene is TRBJ1-1, the V gene TRBV2; 8 bases are a match to TRBD1. The trim removed 8 bases at V and 4 bases at J, leaving 9 bases unmatched. Germline CDR1 is SNHLY and CDR2 is FYNNEI. The CDR3 consists of 14 residues. CDR3 nucleotide sequence: TGTGCCAGCTGGACAGGGATTGAGGGCACTGAAGCTTTCTTT. It encodes CASWTGIEGTEAFF.

The genes are TRBV19 and TRBJ2-3; 8 bases align to TRBD2. Germline V gene data show CDR1 as LNHDA and CDR2 as SQIVND (reference sequence). The CDR3 consists of 17 residues. Trimming removed 5 bases from V and 2 bases from J; junction bases left unmatched: 12. This CDR3 reads CASSAPGLGGSTDTQYF. The CDR3 DNA sequence: TGTGCCAGTAGTGCCCCGGGACTAGGGGGATCCACAGATACGCAGTATTTT.

The chain uses TRBV2 and TRBJ1-1; D may be TRBD1 (5 bases). The CDR3 extends over 13 amino acids. The germline gives CDR1 SNHLY, CDR2 FYNNEI. V was pared by 7 bases and J by 5 bases, with 14 bases between. In DNA, the CDR3 is TGTGCCAGCATTCTTCAGGGAGGGACTGAAGCTTTCTTT. Its protein product is CASILQGGTEAFF.

A note on this clone: The CDR3 ends on some other residue instead of the conserved phenylalanine or tryptophan, so this is likely a read error. J is TRBJ1-1 and V is TRBV5-1; D is undetermined. In germline, CDR1 is SGHRS, CDR2 YFSETQ. V shed 4 bases and J shed 6 bases, with 19 bases lying between them. The CDR3 is made up of 15 amino acids. The CDR3 loop reads CASSPDMTLTAEAFL. The CDR3 region has the DNA TGCGCCAGCAGCCCCGACATGACCCTTACCGCTGAAGCTTTCCTT.

V usage is TRBV5-1 and J usage is TRBJ2-3, with D unclear. The germline V gene has CDR1 SGHRS and CDR2 YFSETQ. The germline V and J ends were trimmed by 4 bases and 6 bases, with 9 bases remaining between them. There are 12 residues in the CDR3. The CDR3 loop is CASSPDSDTQYF. CDR3 coding DNA: TGCGCCAGCAGCCCCGACTCCGATACGCAGTATTTT.

This chain links TRBV7-3 with TRBJ2-1, with D perhaps matching TRBD1 (5 bases). Germline loops: CDR1 SGHTA, CDR2 FQGTGA. The length of the CDR3 is 16 residues. The germline V and J ends were trimmed by 5 bases and 6 bases, with 20 bases remaining between them. CDR3 amino acids: CASSLGQGRFGNEQFF. The CDR3 DNA reads TGTGCCAGCAGCCTCGGGCAGGGTCGGTTTGGCAATGAGCAGTTCTTC.

The gene calls are TRBV5-1 and TRBJ2-2, with 10 bases identical to TRBD1. The V gene end was trimmed by 0 bases and the J gene end by 4 bases; junction bases not matched to a gene: 0. The CDR3 totals 15 residues. Germline CDR1 SGHRS, CDR2 YFSETQ. CDR3 in amino acids: CASSLGDRGTGELFF. The CDR3 nucleotides read TGCGCCAGCAGCTTGGGGGACAGGGGCACCGGGGAGCTGTTTTTT.

The V gene is TRBV7-9, the J gene TRBJ1-2; 9 bases line up with TRBD1. V dropped 3 bases and J dropped 0; count of bases not matched to a gene: 2. Germline-derived CDR1 and CDR2 are SEHNR and FQNEAQ (reference sequence). The CDR3 has 15 residues. CDR3 DNA sequence: TGTGCCAGCAGCTTGGGGACAGGGTCTAACTATGGCTACACCTTC. Protein: CASSLGTGSNYGYTF.

This chain links TRBV7-9 with TRBJ2-5, with a weak D call TRBD2 (6 bases). Between the trimmed V and J ends, which lost 5 bases and 4 bases, there was a span of 11 bases. The CDR3 loop spans 13 amino acids. Germline V CDR1 and CDR2: SEHNR, FQNEAQ (reference sequence). The CDR3 DNA is TGTGCCAGCAGCGTAGGAGGGTCAGAGACCCAGTACTTC. It specifies CASSVGGSETQYF.